The clone carrying this T cell receptor beta chain was detected ten times or more. Using RNA transcripts as the source, TCR beta CDR3 regions were amplified. An initial round of RT-PCR targeting the TCR CDR3 relied on the HTBI primer set. One entry per CDR3 protein results from TCRdb running MiXCR on the multiplex PCR reads. This repertoire shows under 650,000 distinct CDR3 sequences, around 15% found once; its top ten account for approximately 3.9%. The data were obtained in a study of T cells in Graves' hyperthyroidism and ophthalmopathy. The sequence was collected from a woman aged 25 to 39 with Graves' hyperthyroidism. The sequencing input was blood.

The chain's CDR3 is CASSLGLLDEQYF. CDR3 sequence (DNA): TGTGCCAGCAGTTTGGGACTACTCGACGAGCAGTACTTC. The chain links TRBV12-3 or TRBV12-4 to TRBJ2-7, with TRBD2 matching over 7 bases. The CDR3 has 13 residues. J gave up 5 bases and V 3 bases, and 4 bases lay outside the gene matches.